This is a list of T cell receptor beta chains from one sample in a study of blood T cell repertoires in COVID-19. TCRdb keeps only in-frame clones here, not all; method: immunoSEQ multiplex PCR. The sample yields roughly 160,000 clones, 65% to 85% seen once. The specimen was peripheral blood. These receptors all stem from a man between 65 and 85 years old with active or convalescent COVID-19. Each CDR3 is given with its conserved first and last residue. The order of the fields is V gene, CDR3 length, J gene, D gene, clone size, CDR3 protein, CDR3 DNA. D genes are given only for firm matches. Not all rows give a size; the values are once, few, many and, for expanded clones, a class.

TRBV12-5	14	TRBJ2-3	NA	NA	CASGLEYSTDTQYF	TGTGCTAGTGGTTTAGAGTACAGCACAGATACGCAGTATTTT
TRBV11-2	13	TRBJ1-1	NA	NA	CASSSDWRTEAFF	TGTGCCAGCAGCTCGGACTGGCGGACTGAAGCTTTCTTT
TRBV5-1	17	TRBJ1-2	TRBD1	NA	CASSLAGTEGTFYGYTF	TGCGCCAGCAGCTTGGCGGGGACAGAGGGAACCTTCTATGGCTACACCTTC
TRBV12-2	14	TRBJ1-5	NA	NA	CASRRRGINQPQHF	TGTGCAAGTCGTAGGAGGGGCATCAATCAGCCCCAGCATTTT
TRBV7-8	14	TRBJ1-5	NA	once	CASSLLTENQPQHF	TGTGCCAGCAGCTTATTGACAGAAAATCAGCCCCAGCATTTT
TRBV18	17	TRBJ1-5	NA	NA	CASSPLVITGLGQPQHF	TGTGCCAGCTCACCACTGGTCATTACAGGTTTAGGGCAGCCCCAGCATTTT
TRBV19	16	TRBJ2-1	TRBD2	NA	CASSIWSREVNSEQFF	TGTGCCAGTAGTATATGGAGCCGGGAGGTCAACAGTGAGCAGTTCTTC
TRBV29-1	14	TRBJ2-7	TRBD2	NA	CSVEKRGGSYEQYF	TGCAGCGTTGAAAAGCGGGGGGGCTCCTACGAGCAGTACTTC
TRBV7-7	14	TRBJ2-3	NA	NA	CASSLTGLSDTQYF	TGTGCCAGCAGCTTGACAGGTCTATCAGATACGCAGTATTTT
TRBV30	14	TRBJ1-4	NA	NA	CAWRGGGLYEKLFF	TGTGCCTGGAGAGGGGGGGGGCTTTATGAAAAACTGTTTTTT
TRBV27	15	TRBJ2-2	TRBD2	NA	CASSLRAGGSGELFF	TGTGCCAGCAGTTTACGGGCGGGAGGGTCCGGGGAGCTGTTTTTT
TRBV28	15	TRBJ1-3	TRBD1	NA	CASSTPGGFGNTIYF	TGTGCCAGCAGCACACCAGGGGGCTTTGGAAACACCATATATTTT
TRBV6-1	17	TRBJ2-1	TRBD2	NA	CASSEPRTSDIYNEQFF	TGTGCCAGCAGTGAACCGCGGACTAGCGATATTTACAATGAGCAGTTCTTC
TRBV6-5	15	TRBJ1-1	TRBD1	NA	CASSYRNPGGTEAFF	TGTGCCAGCAGTTACAGAAATCCAGGGGGCACTGAAGCTTTCTTT
TRBV2	15	TRBJ2-2	TRBD1	NA	CASSSDRVVTGELFF	TGTGCCAGCAGTTCAGACAGGGTGGTCACCGGGGAGCTGTTTTTT
TRBV6-2/TRBV6-3	14	TRBJ1-5	NA	NA	CASSSPQGGQPQHF	TGTGCCAGCAGTTCCCCTCAGGGTGGTCAGCCCCAGCATTTT
TRBV9	13	TRBJ1-1	NA	NA	CASSQGMNTEAFF	TGTGCCAGCAGTCAGGGTATGAACACTGAAGCTTTCTTT
TRBV15	15	TRBJ2-1	TRBD2	NA	CATSGTSGVYNEQFF	TGTGCCACCAGCGGGACTAGCGGGGTCTACAATGAGCAGTTCTTC